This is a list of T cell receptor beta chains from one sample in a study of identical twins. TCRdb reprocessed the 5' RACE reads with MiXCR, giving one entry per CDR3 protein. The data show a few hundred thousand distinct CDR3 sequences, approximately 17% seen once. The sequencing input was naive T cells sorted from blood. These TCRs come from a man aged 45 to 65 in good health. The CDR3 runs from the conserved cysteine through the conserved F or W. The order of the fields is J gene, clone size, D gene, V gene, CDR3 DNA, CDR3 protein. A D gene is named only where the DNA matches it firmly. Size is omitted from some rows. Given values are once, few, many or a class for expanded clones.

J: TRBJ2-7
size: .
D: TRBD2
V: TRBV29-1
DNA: TGCAGCGTTGAAGAAGGTGGGGGGGGCTCCTACGAGCAGTACTTC
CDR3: CSVEEGGGGSYEQYF

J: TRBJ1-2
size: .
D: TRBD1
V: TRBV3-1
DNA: TGTGCCAGCAGCCCCTCAACAGGGGTAGGTGGCTACACCTTC
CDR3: CASSPSTGVGGYTF

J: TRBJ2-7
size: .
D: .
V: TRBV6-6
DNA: TGTGCCAGCAGTTACACGGACAGTTACGAGCAGTACTTC
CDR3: CASSYTDSYEQYF

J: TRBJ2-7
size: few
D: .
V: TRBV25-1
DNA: TGTGCCAGCAGTGAATATCTGGCATCCTACGAGCAGTACTTC
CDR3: CASSEYLASYEQYF

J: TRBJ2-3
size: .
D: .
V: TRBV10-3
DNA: TGTGCCATCAGTGACACCCCCACAGATACGCAGTATTTT
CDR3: CAISDTPTDTQYF

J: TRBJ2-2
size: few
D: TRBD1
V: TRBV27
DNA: TGTGCCAGCAGTTTCCAACAGGGGGGCACCGGGGAGCTGTTTTTT
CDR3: CASSFQQGGTGELFF

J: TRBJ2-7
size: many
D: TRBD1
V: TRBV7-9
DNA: TGTGCCAGCAGGGAGGGACAGGGATCCTACGAGCAGTACTTC
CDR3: CASREGQGSYEQYF

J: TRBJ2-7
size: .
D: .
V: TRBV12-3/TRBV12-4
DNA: TGTGCCAGCAGTTTAGACTTGGGGTACTACGAGCAGTACTTC
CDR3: CASSLDLGYYEQYF

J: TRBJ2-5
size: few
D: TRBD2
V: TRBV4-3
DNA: TGCGCCAGCAGCCATTCTGGGACTAGCGGGGAGACCCAGTACTTC
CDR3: CASSHSGTSGETQYF

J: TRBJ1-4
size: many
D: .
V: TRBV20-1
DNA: TGCAGTGCTAGTCTACAGAATGAAAAACTGTTTTTT
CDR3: CSASLQNEKLFF

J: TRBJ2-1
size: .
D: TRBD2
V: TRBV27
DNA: TGTGCCAGCAGTTTAGGTAGCGGGAGGCCCTCCTACAATGAGCAGTTCTTC
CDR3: CASSLGSGRPSYNEQFF

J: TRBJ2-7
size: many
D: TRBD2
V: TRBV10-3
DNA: TGTGCCATCAGTGAGTTTAGCGGGAGGGACTACGAGCAGTACTTC
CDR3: CAISEFSGRDYEQYF

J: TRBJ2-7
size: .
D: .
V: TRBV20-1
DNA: TGCAGTGCTGACGACAGGACTAACGACTACGAGCAGTACTTC
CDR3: CSADDRTNDYEQYF

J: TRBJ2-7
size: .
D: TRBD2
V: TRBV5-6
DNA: TGTGCCACCAGTGGCGCGGGAGGCGTATCCTACGAGCAGTACTTC
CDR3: CATSGAGGVSYEQYF

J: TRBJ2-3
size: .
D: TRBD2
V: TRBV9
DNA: TGTGCCAGCAGCTTGCAAGCGGGGCACCTCACAGATACGCAGTATTTT
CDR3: CASSLQAGHLTDTQYF

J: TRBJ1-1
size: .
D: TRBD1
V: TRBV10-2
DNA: TGCGCCAGCATAGAGACAGGGGGCGAAACTGAAGCTTTCTTT
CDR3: CASIETGGETEAFF

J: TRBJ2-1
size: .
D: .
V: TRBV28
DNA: TGTGCCAGCAGTTTATCCGGCACCCGGGATGGGCACAATGAGCAGTTCTTC
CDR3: CASSLSGTRDGHNEQFF

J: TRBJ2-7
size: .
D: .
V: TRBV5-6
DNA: TGTGCCAGCAGCTTGGGTCGAGGCCGTGAGCAGTACTTC
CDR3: CASSLGRGREQYF

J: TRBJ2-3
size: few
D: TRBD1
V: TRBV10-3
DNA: TGTGCCATCAGTGGGACTGACAGGGCCCGTCTGCAGGAATGGACGCAGTATTTT
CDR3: CAISGTDRARLQEWTQYF

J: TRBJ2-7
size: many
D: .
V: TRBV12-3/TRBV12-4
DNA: TGTGCCAGCAGAAACGACAGAGGGCACTACGAGCAGTACTTC
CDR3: CASRNDRGHYEQYF